A single T cell receptor (beta chain) is shown here with its context. The entry originates in a study of blood T cell repertoires in COVID-19. Sequenced by immunoSEQ multiplex PCR; TCRdb stores in-frame clones only, minus some. This table has 50,000 to 65,000 clones, more than 75% appearing once. With 1 base clipped from V and 6 bases from J, the junction kept 1 base outside the gene matches. The CDR3 runs to 15 residues. Germline lookup yields CDR1 SEHNR and CDR2 FQNEAQ (reference sequence). The TCR originated in a woman aged 55-70 years with acute or convalescent COVID-19. The genes are TRBV7-9 and TRBJ1-6, with TRBD1 matching over 9 bases. Sequencing was carried out using peripheral blood. The DNA for the CDR3 is TGTGCCAGCAGCTTAGAACAGGGGGCTAATTCACCCCTCCACTTT. Residues: CASSLEQGANSPLHF.